This T cell receptor (beta chain) was sequenced in a study of blood T cell repertoires in COVID-19 (dated by TCRdb to 2018 to 2021). In the study overall: Collaborator samples came from the United States, Italy and Spain and covered acute and convalescent phases of COVID-19. The prospective study material was composed of cDNA or gDNA derived from T cells, B-cell-depleted T cells, or PBMCs. Where HLA class I and class II types were available, the types were taken from metadata supplied by the sample provider, not from assay-based typing. Nearly every sample came with metadata listing a de-identified subject ID, COVID-19 status, age in years and sex. The repertoires were released in a freely available public database meant as a resource for research on the immune response to SARS-CoV-2. Samples came from the ongoing ImmuneRACE study (first 160 participants) plus 1,254 subjects from 6 global collaborators. The dataset comprised deeply sampled blood TCRbeta repertoires from subjects exposed to, actively infected with, or recovered from COVID-19. The study at large found these results: The amount of clinical and demographic metadata varied by source and participant and was provided uncurated.

On this clone itself: Its antigen is unknown. The sample holds no much larger clone one base away, and base qualities are not on file.

Each collaborating institution followed its own protocols to collect whole blood in K2EDTA tubes. Collaborator samples were shipped for TCRbeta analysis as frozen whole blood, isolated PBMCs, or DNA extracted from either sample type. TCRbeta CDR3 regions were amplified from genomic DNA using the immunoSEQ Assay, a bias-controlled multiplex PCR. The paper's data handling went like this. Within the assay, amplification of reference gene primers was used to estimate how many nucleated cells each sample contained. To quantify the absolute abundance of each unique TCRbeta CDR3 rearrangement, sequence reads were collapsed and filtered. For each sample, productive Simpson clonality was calculated by taking the square root of Simpson's diversity index across productive rearrangements. TCRdb re-hosts the immuneACCESS table, in-frame sequences only. Its copies lack some clones; in the studies checked, an unresolved V gene accounts for under half of them, and the cause for the rest is not known. V and J calls and clone size follow that table, whereas D and trimming were derived from the DNA. The sample table records 50,000 to 70,000 clones; about 86% of these occur just once. Of the sample, 5.5% to 8% is held by the ten largest clones.

The sample taken for sequencing was peripheral blood. The receptor comes from a man aged 45-65 years with active COVID-19.

The DNA is as follows: TGTGCCAGCACGCGGGAGGGCCGGGGAGATGAGCAGTTCTTC. This is translated as CASTREGRGDEQFF. The sequence links TRBV6-5 to TRBJ2-1, and TRBD2 aligns with 9 junction nucleotides. CDR1 and CDR2 (MNHEY, SVGAGI) derive from the germline V gene. The CDR3 sequence holds 14 residues, the cysteine and phenylalanine included. The DNA shown is the 42-base CDR3, in frame from base 1. Trimmed from V: 7 bases; trimmed from J: 8 bases; junction bases lacking a gene match: 9.